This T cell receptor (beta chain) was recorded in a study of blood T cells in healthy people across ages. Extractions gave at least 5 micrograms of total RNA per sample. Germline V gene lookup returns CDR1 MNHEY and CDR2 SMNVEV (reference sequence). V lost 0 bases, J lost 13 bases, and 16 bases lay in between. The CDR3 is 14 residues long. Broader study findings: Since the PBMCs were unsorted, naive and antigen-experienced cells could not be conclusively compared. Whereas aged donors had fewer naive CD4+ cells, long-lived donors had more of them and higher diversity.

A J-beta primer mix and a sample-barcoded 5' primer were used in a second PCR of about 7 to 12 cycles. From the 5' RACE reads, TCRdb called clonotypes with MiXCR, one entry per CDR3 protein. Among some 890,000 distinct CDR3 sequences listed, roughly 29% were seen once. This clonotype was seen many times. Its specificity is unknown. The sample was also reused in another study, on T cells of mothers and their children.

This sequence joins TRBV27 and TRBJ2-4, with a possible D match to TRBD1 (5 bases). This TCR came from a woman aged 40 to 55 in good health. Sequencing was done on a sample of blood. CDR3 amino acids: CASSLSYRSVEQYF. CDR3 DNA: TGTGCCAGCAGTTTATCTTACAGGTCGGTGGAGCAGTACTTC.